Below, 20 T cell receptor beta chains from the same sample are listed, as sequenced in a study of radiotherapy plus CTLA-4 blockade in lung cancer. Clones were sequenced by immunoSEQ multiplex PCR, and TCRdb holds only the in-frame ones, with some missing. In the table there are under 70,000 clones, around three quarters of which are singletons. The source material was peripheral blood, sampled from a patient treated with radiotherapy plus ipilimumab. These receptors all come from a human donor with non-small cell lung cancer who had a complete response to radiotherapy plus ipilimumab.

The chain employs TRBV7-2 and TRBJ2-1; D gene ambiguous. Germline-derived CDR1 and CDR2 are SGHTA and FQGNSA. The V end lost 7 bases, the J end lost 0 bases, and 16 bases lay between the germline ends. This CDR3 has 16 amino acids. The CDR3 region is CASKLGRSSSYNEQFF. The CDR3, as DNA: TGTGCCAGCAAGTTAGGTAGATCGAGCTCCTACAATGAGCAGTTCTTC.

This chain uses TRBV30 with TRBJ1-6; the D gene is possibly TRBD1 (6 bases). The CDR3 is 20 amino acids. Germline assignment: CDR1 GTSNPN and CDR2 SVGIG (reference sequence). Trimming left V 2 bases short and J 0 bases short, with 23 bases between. The CDR3 loop is CAWSPGGGLYLSSYNSPLHF. The CDR3 coding sequence is TGTGCCTGGAGTCCCGGAGGGGGATTGTACCTGAGCTCCTATAATTCACCCCTCCACTTT.

V usage is TRBV11-3 and J usage is TRBJ1-1; a weak D match, TRBD1 (5 bases). Germline V gene lookup returns CDR1 SGHNT and CDR2 YENEEA. The V and J ends lost 5 bases and 4 bases respectively, with 17 bases between them. The CDR3 length is 15 residues. CDR3 sequence (DNA): TGTGCCAGCAGCGCCAGAGGGCAGGGCAGCACTGAAGCTTTCTTT. Protein product: CASSARGQGSTEAFF.

The chain uses TRBV9 and TRBJ1-5; TRBD1 agrees at 7 bases. The germline V gene encodes CDR1 SGDLS and CDR2 YYNGEE. Trimming removed 3 bases from V and 4 bases from J; junction bases left unmatched: 4. The CDR3 consists of 14 residues. The CDR3 loop reads CASSAGTDNQPQHF. The DNA of the CDR3 is TGTGCCAGCAGCGCCGGGACAGATAATCAGCCCCAGCATTTT.

The gene calls are TRBV11-3 and TRBJ2-1; D gene uncertain. The CDR3 contains 14 residues. V lost 1 base, J lost 9 bases, and 13 bases lay in between. From germline, CDR1 is SGHNT and CDR2 YENEEA. CDR3: CASSLGVRASEQFF. For the CDR3, the DNA is TGTGCCAGCAGCTTAGGGGTTCGGGCGAGTGAGCAGTTCTTC.

The chain recombines TRBV6-7 with TRBJ2-1; TRBD2 matches 10 bases. TRBV6-7 qualifies as an ORF whose function is uncertain. The CDR3 is 16 residues long. The V gene end was trimmed by 4 bases and the J gene end by 8 bases; junction bases not matched to a gene: 11. CDR3 DNA sequence: TGTGCCAGCAGTTCCCCCGGGGAGCGGGGGGGCGATGAGCAGTTCTTC. Translating it yields CASSSPGERGGDEQFF.

This clone was seen a few times. The chain combines TRBV5-5 with TRBJ1-2; D remains unclear. CDR1 is SGHKS and CDR2 is YYEKEE in the germline V gene (reference sequence). The CDR3 totals 12 residues. Trimming cost V 4 bases and J 4 bases, with 8 bases left between them. The CDR3 region is CASSLVTYGYTF. Here the CDR3 DNA reads TGTGCCAGCAGCCTGGTAACCTATGGCTACACCTTC.

The chain recombines TRBV7-2 with TRBJ1-1, with D hard to call. Per the germline V gene, CDR1 is SGHTA and CDR2 is FQGNSA. The CDR3 has 15 residues. V lost 0 bases, J lost 3 bases, and 11 bases lay in between. Here the CDR3 DNA reads TGTGCCAGCAGCTTAGCAGCCGGTTTGGACACTGAAGCTTTCTTT. Encoded protein: CASSLAAGLDTEAFF.

The chain is built from TRBV6-5 and TRBJ1-2, with no clear D. This CDR3 spans 15 amino acids. Germline CDR1 is MNHEY and CDR2 is SVGAGI. V was pared by 0 bases and J by 4 bases, with 12 bases between. CDR3 sequence: CASSYSNRPGYGYTF. CDR3 sequence (DNA): TGTGCCAGCAGTTACTCGAATAGACCGGGCTATGGCTACACCTTC.

Here the CDR3 DNA reads TGCGCCAGCAGCCAAGATCGGTGGGATGAGCAGTTCTTC. It specifies CASSQDRWDEQFF. V gene TRBV4-3 combines with J gene TRBJ2-1, with unresolved D. The V gene's germline CDR1 is LGHNA and CDR2 YSLEER. V was trimmed by 0 bases and J by 8 bases, leaving 8 bases between them. CDR3 length: 13 residues.

The chain uses TRBV7-9 and TRBJ1-4; D is perhaps TRBD1 (5 bases). The CDR3 spans 17 residues. The germline V and J ends were trimmed by 5 bases and 0 bases, with 16 bases remaining between them. Looked up from germline, CDR1 is SEHNR and CDR2 is FQNEAQ (reference sequence). In nucleotides, the CDR3 is TGTGCCAGCAGCCCCCGTTTGGCCAGGGCAACTAATGAAAAACTGTTTTTT. This translates into CASSPRLARATNEKLFF. The full variable domain, its missing parts supplied by reference TRBV7-9 and TRBJ1-4, is DTGVSQNPRHKITKRGQNVTFRCDPISEHNRLYWYRQTLGQGPEFLTYFQNEAQLEKSRLLSDRFSAERPKGSFSTLEIQRTEQGDSAMYLCASSPRLARATNEKLFFGSGTQLSVL.

This rearrangement joins TRBV7-9 to TRBJ1-6; possible D gene TRBD1, 5 bases. CDR1 and CDR2 (germline): SEHNR, FQNEAQ (reference sequence). This CDR3 is built from 14 residues. The V and J ends lost 1 base and 9 bases respectively, with 10 bases between them. CDR3 residues: CASSLDWGPSPLHF. CDR3 nucleotide sequence: TGTGCCAGCAGCTTAGATTGGGGACCTTCACCCCTCCACTTT.

The rearrangement uses TRBV20-1 and TRBJ1-2; 9 nucleotides line up with TRBD1. This CDR3 has 11 amino acids. CDR1 is DFQATT, CDR2 SNEGSKA, per germline (reference sequence). V was clipped by 6 bases and J by 7 bases; unmatched bases: 3. The CDR3 protein is CSADRGTGYTF. The CDR3 region has the DNA TGCAGTGCGGACAGGGGAACTGGCTACACCTTC.

The CDR3 DNA reads TGTGCCAGCGGGACAGAAGATAATTCACCCCTCCACTTT. Residues: CASGTEDNSPLHF. This chain links TRBV27 with TRBJ1-6, with TRBD1 identical over 7 bases. V shed 8 bases, J shed 5 bases, and the junction held 3 bases outside the gene matches. Germline V lookup: CDR1 MNHEY, CDR2 SMNVEV (reference sequence). There are 13 residues in the CDR3.

The rearrangement joins TRBV11-2 to TRBJ2-2, with no clear D. Trimming shortened V by 1 base and J by 4 bases, and 4 bases separated the two germline ends. Germline V gene data show CDR1 as SGHAT and CDR2 as FQNNGV. CDR3 length equals 13 residues. The CDR3 bases are TGTGCCAGCAGCTTAGTCCGCACCGGGGAGCTGTTTTTT. It specifies CASSLVRTGELFF. Looking up the rest from reference TRBV11-2 and TRBJ2-2 gives the full variable domain: EAGVAQSPRYKIIEKRQSVAFWCNPISGHATLYWYQQILGQGPKLLIQFQNNGVVDDSQLPKDRFSAERLKGVDSTLKIQPAKLEDSAVYLCASSLVRTGELFFGEGSRLTVL.

A few counts support this clone. The rearrangement joins TRBV7-2 to TRBJ1-2; 7 bases agree with TRBD1. Germline V gene sequence: CDR1 SGHTA, CDR2 FQGNSA. V trimming: 3 bases; J trimming: 7 bases; junction bases outside the gene matches: 5. The CDR3 length is 13 residues. Here the CDR3 DNA reads TGTGCCAGCAGCTTTGACAGGGAGGCTGGCTACACCTTC. Protein product: CASSFDREAGYTF.

The CDR3, as DNA: TGTGCCAGCAGCTTTCGAGCCAGCAATCAGCCCCAGCATTTT. This sequence encodes CASSFRASNQPQHF. This chain links TRBV5-6 with TRBJ1-5; D uncertain. Trimming shortened V by 2 bases and J by 1 base, and 7 bases separated the two germline ends. Germline CDR1 reads SGHDT; CDR2 reads YYEEEE. CDR3 length: 14 residues.

In its sample, this clone was seen a few times. This sequence joins TRBV7-2 and TRBJ2-5; perhaps TRBD1 as D (6 bases). CDR3 size: 13 residues. Germline loops: CDR1 SGHTA, CDR2 FQGNSA. V lost 5 bases and J 2 bases, leaving 9 bases between the germline ends. The CDR3 spells CASSIQGQETQYF. CDR3 in DNA: TGTGCCAGCAGCATTCAGGGGCAAGAGACCCAGTACTTC.

The chain recombines TRBV7-7 with TRBJ2-7; tentatively, D is TRBD1 or TRBD2 (5 bases each). Germline CDR1 SSHAT, CDR2 FNYEAQ (reference sequence). The CDR3 extends over 16 amino acids. DNA for the CDR3: TGTGCTAGCAGCCTTAGGATAAGGGACGGGACCTACGAGCAGTACGTC. Its translation: CASSLRIRDGTYEQYV.

The chain has TRBV13 and TRBJ1-2, with 7 nucleotides matching TRBD1. Germline lookup yields CDR1 PRHDT and CDR2 FYEKMQ (reference sequence). The CDR3 sequence is 17 residues long. Unmatched junction bases numbered 10, after V lost 3 bases and J lost 0 bases. The CDR3 sequence: CASSFRVSGGTNYGYTF. As DNA, the CDR3 is TGTGCCAGCAGCTTTCGGGTTTCAGGGGGGACTAACTATGGCTACACCTTC.